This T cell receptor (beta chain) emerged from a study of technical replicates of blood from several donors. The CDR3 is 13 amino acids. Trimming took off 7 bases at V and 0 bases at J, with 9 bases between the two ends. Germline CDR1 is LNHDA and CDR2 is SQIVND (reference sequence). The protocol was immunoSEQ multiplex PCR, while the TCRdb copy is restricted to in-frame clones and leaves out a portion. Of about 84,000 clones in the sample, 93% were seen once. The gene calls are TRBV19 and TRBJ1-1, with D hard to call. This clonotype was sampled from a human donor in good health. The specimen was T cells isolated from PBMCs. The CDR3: CASTWQVNTEAFF. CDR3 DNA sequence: TGTGCCAGTACGTGGCAGGTGAACACTGAAGCTTTCTTT.